A single sample is the source of the 9 T cell receptor beta chains below, sequenced in a study of blood T cell repertoires in COVID-19. This table comes from immunoSEQ multiplex PCR, and its TCRdb copy is limited to in-frame clones, with some not included. The repertoire has around 55,000 clones, 75% to 95% of them found once; the top ten carry about 6%. The sequenced material came from peripheral blood. All receptors come from a man between 40 and 49 years old with acute or convalescent COVID-19.

The rearrangement joins TRBV5-4 to TRBJ2-1; 7 bases line up with TRBD1. The trim removed 4 bases at V and 12 bases at J, leaving 4 bases unmatched. There are 11 residues in the CDR3. In germline, CDR1 is SGHNT, CDR2 YYREEE (reference sequence). The CDR3 DNA reads TGTGCCAGCAGCGGGGACAGAGCGCAGTTCTTC. It is translated as CASSGDRAQFF.

The rearrangement joins TRBV11-2 to TRBJ2-1, with TRBD2 matching over 9 bases. Germline-derived CDR1 and CDR2 are SGHAT and FQNNGV. The length of the CDR3 is 16 residues. The V gene end was trimmed by 1 base and the J gene end by 3 bases; junction bases not matched to a gene: 4. The CDR3 region is CASSLVSSGIYNEQFF. DNA of the CDR3: TGTGCCAGCAGCTTAGTGTCTAGCGGGATCTACAATGAGCAGTTCTTC. Full variable domain (outside the CDR3, taken from reference TRBV11-2 and TRBJ2-1): EAGVAQSPRYKIIEKRQSVAFWCNPISGHATLYWYQQILGQGPKLLIQFQNNGVVDDSQLPKDRFSAERLKGVDSTLKIQPAKLEDSAVYLCASSLVSSGIYNEQFFGPGTRLTVL.

With respect to this clone: At one boundary the junction diverges from the germline segment, which might be a read error. This sequence joins TRBV27 and TRBJ1-6, with 7 bases lining up with TRBD1. The length of the CDR3 is 15 residues. The germline V gene has CDR1 MNHEY and CDR2 SMNVEV (reference sequence). CDR3 DNA: TGTGCCAGCAGTTTATCGGGGACAGTTAATTCATCCCTCCACTTT. It encodes CASSLSGTVNSSLHF.

J is TRBJ1-3 and V is TRBV5-1; D call uncertain. This CDR3 has 15 amino acids. Trimming left V 4 bases short and J 4 bases short, with 15 bases between. The V gene's germline CDR1 is SGHRS and CDR2 YFSETQ. The CDR3, as DNA: TGCGCCAGCAGCCAATCACTTGATCACGGAAACACCATATATTTT. It is translated as CASSQSLDHGNTIYF.

The chain links TRBV7-9 to TRBJ1-5, with D perhaps TRBD1 (5 bases). V lost 3 bases and J 0 bases, leaving 9 bases between the germline ends. CDR3 size: 15 residues. CDR1 and CDR2 (germline): SEHNR, FQNEAQ (reference sequence). For the CDR3, the DNA is TGTGCCAGCAGCTTGCAGGGTAATAGCAATCAGCCCCAGCATTTT. Its translation: CASSLQGNSNQPQHF.

The V and J genes are TRBV25-1 and TRBJ1-1; a weak D match, TRBD1 (5 bases). The CDR3 totals 13 residues. V lost 1 base and J lost 4, with 7 bases in between. Germline CDR1 MGHDK, CDR2 SYGVNS. CDR3 region: CASSESRGTEAFF. In DNA form, the CDR3 reads TGTGCCAGCAGTGAATCAAGGGGCACTGAAGCTTTCTTT. Filled out from reference TRBV25-1 and TRBJ1-1, the complete variable domain reads EADIYQTPRYLVIGTGKKITLECSQTMGHDKMYWYQQDPGMELHLIHYSYGVNSTEKGDLSSESTVSRIRTEHFPLTLESARPSHTSQYLCASSESRGTEAFFGQGTRLTVV.

The chain employs TRBV2 and TRBJ2-7, with TRBD2 as a possible D gene (5 bases). CDR1 is SNHLY, CDR2 FYNNEI, per germline. The CDR3 has 12 amino acids. Trimming removed 6 bases at V and 4 bases at J, with 10 bases between. The CDR3 is CASSESGYEQYF. CDR3 DNA: TGTGCCAGCAGCGAAAGCGGATACGAGCAGTACTTC. Combining the CDR3 with reference TRBV2 and TRBJ2-7 gives the whole variable domain EPEVTQTPSHQVTQMGQEVILRCVPISNHLYFYWYRQILGQKVEFLVSFYNNEISEKSEIFDDQFSVERPDGSNFTLKIRSTKLEDSAMYFCASSESGYEQYFGPGTRLTVT.

The rearrangement links TRBV27 to TRBJ1-2; perhaps TRBD1 as D (5 bases). This CDR3 has 16 residues. CDR1 and CDR2 (germline): MNHEY, SMNVEV (reference sequence). Trimming cost V 0 bases and J 1 base, with 12 bases left between them. CDR3 in DNA: TGTGCCAGCAGTTTATCGGGCAGGGCGGTTAACTATGGCTACACCTTC. Protein product: CASSLSGRAVNYGYTF.

V usage is TRBV7-3 and J usage is TRBJ2-7; 7 bases match TRBD2. Germline lookup yields CDR1 SGHTA and CDR2 FQGTGA. CDR3 length equals 15 residues. With V trimmed by 4 bases and J by 7 bases, 13 bases remained unmatched. The CDR3 sequence: CASSSKAGHGAEQYF. CDR3 in DNA: TGTGCCAGCAGCTCCAAAGCGGGGCACGGGGCTGAGCAGTACTTC.